What follows is one T cell receptor beta chain and its context. This clonotype was picked up a small number of times. It lacks a known antigen. Base-call qualities are not available, and no considerably larger clone is one nucleotide away. Ficoll-Paque density gradient centrifugation was used to isolate PBMCs. Counted from cysteine to phenylalanine, this CDR3 has 13 amino acids. The retained sequence is limited to the CDR3, 39 bases, with the frame set at the first base. Sequences MDHEN (CDR1) and SYDVKM (CDR2) are obtained from the germline V gene. The junction carries 11 bases between V and J, which are trimmed by 5 bases and 5 bases respectively. This entry comes from a study of T-cell memory formation after mild COVID-19 (dated by TCRdb to 2020 to 2023). About the investigation overall: Most TCR sequence clusters were specific to one of the two donors. In a couple of donors, T-cell clones that expanded and contracted after mild COVID-19 were tracked by sequencing TCRalpha and TCRbeta repertoires over time. Two young, previously healthy adult volunteers, one female and one male, were included in the cohort.

TCRdb shows the sequencer as Illumina NovaSeq 6000. TCRalpha and TCRbeta cDNA libraries were constructed by 5'RACE with constant-segment primers, with sample barcodes and unique molecular identifiers being introduced. Trizol reagent was used to extract RNA from every sample. The libraries were amplified in two PCR steps, and the second step added a second sample barcode and Illumina TruSeq adapters. The libraries were sequenced on an Illumina NovaSeq using 2 x 150 bp paired-end reads. The study's processing was this. Demultiplexing of reads and collapsing into UMI-guided consensus sequences were performed with migec v1.2.7. With mixcr v2.1.11, UMI consensuses were aligned to TRA and TRB V and J templates and assembled into clonotypes. A clonotype was counted as expanded or contracted only if both edgeR and NoisET called the change significant, with noise models trained on biological replicates. For edgeR calls, the thresholds were a false discovery rate-adjusted p below 0.01 and a log2 fold-change of 1. As an exploratory analysis of dynamics, max-normalized trajectories of the 1000 most abundant clonotypes were examined with PCA combined with hierarchical clustering. Each responding clone was given a CD4 or CD8 phenotype based on the CD4+ and CD8+ repertoires, which had been sequenced separately. TCRdb reanalyzed the raw reads on its own, using fastp at Q25 for trimming and MiXCR for clone calling, and kept in-frame beta chains. Rows are combined by CDR3 protein, so each entry shows the most common genes and DNA. What appears here as the V and J calls and clone size reflects TCRdb's work, not the paper's. This sample gives some 160,000 distinct CDR3 sequences in total; under 15% of them show up just once. Together, the top ten hold 3.3% of the sample.

The investigation overall reported the following: The study included only a couple of mild cases, and larger cohorts that include severe cases with pre-infection samples were judged to be necessary. SARS-CoV-2 specificity of the second-wave clones peaking on day 37 was not confirmed. Clones that contracted from day 15 to 85 showed balanced CD4/CD8 phenotypes, whereas a second wave of clones that expanded from day 15 to 37 leaned towards CD4+. Contracting CD4+ clones were located mainly in the CM and EM memory subsets, whereas CD8+ clones were found to be enriched in EMRA. Some responding clones were detected in pre-infection memory, which suggested that pre-existing cross-reactive memory T cells had joined the SARS-CoV-2 response.

The specimen was PBMCs or a T cell subset sorted from them (not recorded which). The TCR originated in a man between 18 and 29 years old who had mild COVID-19 (a few samples of this study predate the infection). The sample titles of this study are shuffled in the database, so cell type and time point are left out; the donor was told from shared clones. The chain joins TRBV28 to TRBJ2-3; a tentative D call is TRBD2 (5 bases match). In nucleotides, the sequence is TGTGCCAGCAGTCCTACCGCGGGAGATACGCAGTATTTT. Translated, this is CASSPTAGDTQYF.